This entry concerns a single T cell receptor beta chain. As handled by the study authors: By means of reference gene primer amplification, nucleated cell counts were estimated. Measured with immunoSEQ multiplex PCR; TCRdb has only the in-frame clones, and not every one. D and trimming were read from the DNA, whereas the V and J calls and clone size are those reported in that table. The table shows roughly 250,000 clones, with about 85% occurring only once. The sample comes from a study of blood T cell repertoires in COVID-19. Whole-study context: Spain, Italy and the United States supplied samples that represented acute and convalescent COVID-19. T cells, B-cell-depleted T cells, or PBMCs supplied cDNA or gDNA.

CDR1 and CDR2 from the germline V gene are WSHSY and SAAADI. The CDR3 runs 19 residues. After removal of 8 bases from V and 4 bases from J, the junction contained 22 bases not matched to a gene. The chain employs TRBV10-2 and TRBJ1-5; 8 bases fit TRBD1. The TCR originated in a man in his sixties who had recovered from COVID-19. Material for sequencing was peripheral blood. In DNA, the CDR3 is TGCGCCAGCTCGTTGCCCCCCCCGGACAGGGCGAGGATGAATCAGCCCCAGCATTTT. It translates to CASSLPPPDRARMNQPQHF.